These T cell receptor beta chains were read from a single sample in a study of regulatory T cells in long-lasting Graves disease. In TCRdb, the multiplex PCR reads were re-called with MiXCR into one record per CDR3 protein. The sample includes roughly 560,000 distinct CDR3 sequences, approximately 12% of them seen just once. This sample also belongs to another study, concerning T cells in Graves' hyperthyroidism and ophthalmopathy.

The specimen was peripheral blood mononuclear cells (PBMCs), collected at new diagnosis, from a patient treated with antithyroid drugs. These receptors were obtained from a woman in her twenties or thirties with Graves disease. Each CDR3 is given with its conserved first and last residue. D genes are given only for firm matches. Clone size is stated in some rows and not others, as once, few, many or a class when expanded.

V gene	J gene	D gene	clone size	CDR3 DNA	CDR3 protein
TRBV6-1	TRBJ2-7	TRBD2	NA	TGTGCCAGCAAACTACCGGGACTAGAAGGGGGTGAGCAGTACTTC	CASKLPGLEGGEQYF
TRBV5-1	TRBJ1-6	NA	few	TGCGCCAGCAGCTTGGCCAGGGGCGGGCGAGTCGGTTCACCCCTCCACTTT	CASSLARGGRVGSPLHF
TRBV7-9	TRBJ2-1	TRBD2	few	TGTGCCAGCAGCTTACCTAGCGGGCACAATGAGCAGTTCTTC	CASSLPSGHNEQFF
TRBV10-3	TRBJ2-7	TRBD2	many	TGTGCCATCAGCCCCGGGACTAGCGGAGGCTACGAGCAGTACTTC	CAISPGTSGGYEQYF
TRBV20-1	TRBJ2-7	NA	NA	TGCAGTGCTCGAGAGTGGACCTACGAGCAGTACTTC	CSAREWTYEQYF
TRBV29-1	TRBJ1-1	NA	many	TGCAGCGTTGAAGTAGGGGGGCCGAACACTGAAGCTTTCTTT	CSVEVGGPNTEAFF
TRBV12-3/TRBV12-4	TRBJ1-5	NA	many	TGTGCCAGCAGTTTAGAGATAGGGGCCGGGAATCAGCCCCAGCATTTT	CASSLEIGAGNQPQHF
TRBV11-2	TRBJ2-7	NA	many	TGTGCCAGCAGCTTCGCAGGACGGCTATACGAGCAGTACTTC	CASSFAGRLYEQYF
TRBV20-1	TRBJ2-3	NA	many	TGCAGTGCTAGGACCCCTAGCACAGATACGCAGTATTTT	CSARTPSTDTQYF
TRBV6-2/TRBV6-3	TRBJ2-1	TRBD1	many	TGTGCCAGCAGGAAAGGGCCGGGACAGGGGGCTGATGAGCAGTTCTTC	CASRKGPGQGADEQFF
TRBV6-1	TRBJ2-6	NA	many	TGTGCCAGTCGACATGGGGGCTCTGGGGCCAACGTCCTGACTTTC	CASRHGGSGANVLTF
TRBV7-9	TRBJ2-1	TRBD2	many	TGTGCCAGCAGCTTGGGAGGGTCGGCCTACAATGAGCAGTTCTTC	CASSLGGSAYNEQFF
TRBV10-3	TRBJ1-1	NA	many	TGTGCCATCAGTGTCCAGGGTAAGAACACTGAAGCTTTCTTT	CAISVQGKNTEAFF
TRBV4-2	TRBJ2-7	TRBD1	few	TGTGCCAGCAGCCAAGGGACAGGCTACGAGCAGTACTTC	CASSQGTGYEQYF
TRBV28	TRBJ1-5	TRBD1	few	TGTGCCAGCAGTTACGGACAGGCCTATCAGCCCCAGCATTTT	CASSYGQAYQPQHF
TRBV30	TRBJ1-1	NA	many	TGTGCCGCCTTACAGGGAAGCACTGAAGCTTTCTTT	CAALQGSTEAFF
TRBV5-4	TRBJ2-7	NA	few	TGTGCCAGCAGCTTGGGACCTGTGTTCTACGAGCAGTACTTC	CASSLGPVFYEQYF
TRBV19	TRBJ1-1	NA	many	TGTGCCAGTATCCCCTCGACCTTGAACACTGAAGCTTTCTTT	CASIPSTLNTEAFF
TRBV28	TRBJ1-1	NA	many	TGTGCCAGCAGAAATCTTAGAAGCACTGAAGCTTTCTTT	CASRNLRSTEAFF
TRBV30	TRBJ2-7	TRBD2	few	TGTGCCTGGAGTCTAACCGGGACTAGCGGGAGAGGAGAGCAGTACTTC	CAWSLTGTSGRGEQYF
TRBV9	TRBJ2-7	NA	NA	TGTGCCAGCAGCGTAACGTGGGGTTCCGACGAGCAGTACTTC	CASSVTWGSDEQYF
TRBV7-2	TRBJ1-1	NA	many	TGTGCCAGCAGCCCAGGGATAGGTACTGAAGCTTTCTTT	CASSPGIGTEAFF
TRBV19	TRBJ2-2	TRBD1	few	TGTGCCAGTAGGATTCAGGACAGGGTGAACACCGGGGAGCTGTTTTTT	CASRIQDRVNTGELFF
TRBV6-5	TRBJ1-6	NA	many	TGTGCCAGCAGTTACGACAGTCCTTCACCCCTCCACTTT	CASSYDSPSPLHF